The TCR beta chain described here comes from a study of T cells in women clearing cervical HPV infection. Notes on this clone: The read gets to within 3 residues of the CDR3 end, and the germline J gene fills in the rest.

CDR1 is SGHRS, CDR2 YFSETQ, per germline. The germline V and J ends were trimmed by 4 bases and 4 bases, with 15 bases remaining between them. The CDR3 runs to 16 residues. TCR beta CDR3 amplified by multiplex PCR from approximately 1,100 ng genomic DNA. The data were produced by immunoSEQ multiplex PCR, yet TCRdb's version contains in-frame clones alone and is incomplete. The table lists about 30,000 clones. Sequencing was done on a sample of blood buffy coat. The chain combines TRBV5-1 with TRBJ2-6; a possible D gene is TRBD1 (5 bases). The source of this sequence is a woman aged 18-70 years with a cervical HPV16 infection that either progressed to CIN3+ or cleared (not recorded which). Here the CDR3 reads CASSPRTTQGANVLTF. CDR3 bases read: TGCGCCAGCAGCCCCCGGACAACGCAAGGGGCCAACGTC. Drawing the rest from reference TRBV5-1 and TRBJ2-6, the complete variable domain is KAGVTQTPRYLIKTRGQQVTLSCSPISGHRSVSWYQQTPGQGLQFLFEYFSETQRNKGNFPGRFSGRQFSNSRSEMNVSTLELGDSALYLCASSPRTTQGANVLTFGAGSRLTVL.